This T cell receptor (beta chain) was obtained from a study of early T cells in non-severe SARS-CoV-2 infection. Study in general: It was bulk RNA from unsorted whole blood that was sequenced, and the chains were unpaired.

TCRdb processed the 5' RACE reads anew with MiXCR; each CDR3 protein has one entry. Found here are about 25,000 distinct CDR3 sequences, 5.5% of them singletons; the top ten hold roughly 2.5%. This clonotype was seen at least ten times. Antigen unknown. V was clipped by 7 bases and J by 2 bases; unmatched bases: 4. CDR1 is LNHDA, CDR2 SQIVND, per germline (reference sequence). The CDR3 loop spans 13 amino acids. General study findings and limits: VDJdb-based matching was biased toward anti-spike CD8 responses and missed private and CD4 specificities.

The chain has TRBV19 and TRBJ1-2; 7 bases are shared with TRBD1. The sequenced sample consisted of whole blood. This sequence was found in an adult who was a healthcare worker with PCR-confirmed SARS-CoV-2 infection or an uninfected control (not recorded which). The CDR3 DNA reads TGTGCCAGTAATCCACAGGGGAACTATGGCTACACCTTC. Translated, it gives CASNPQGNYGYTF.